What follows describes a single T cell receptor (beta chain). The antigen it recognizes is unknown. Relative to the germline gene, one junction end is altered; a read error may explain this. This entry is derived from a study of CD8+CD57+ T cells in acquired aplastic anemia (dated by TCRdb to 2016 to 2019). Context from the whole study: DNA extracted from sorted CD4+ and CD8+ cells had a mean of about 3.2 ug, with a range of 0.2 to 27.4 ug. An average of approximately 9.8 million reads for CD4+ cells and under 12 million reads for CD8+ cells was obtained from healthy donor samples. Summary of the overall study and its limitations: Although 25 to 30 CD8+ CDR3 sequences were shared by patients and controls, these sequences appeared highly expressed in patients and within the immunodominant clones of patients. Patients and healthy controls showed no significant difference in CD8+ Simpson's diversity (P=0.060).

Genomic DNA served as template for TCR beta VDJ combination and CDR3 sequence profiling. An Illumina HiSeq 2000 was used for TCR repertoire sequencing. Per the authors' processing: TRBV/TRBJ rearrangement plots, CDR3 size and DJ length profiles, and Simpson's diversity index were used to assess repertoires. The most abundant DNA sequence in the deep sequencing data was taken as the immunodominant clone. CDR3 amino acid sequences were checked for sharing between subjects and were compared against published repertoires and the VDJdb database. The public sequencing data were trimmed at Q25 with fastp and processed into clonotypes with MiXCR by TCRdb, which kept only in-frame beta chains. Merged by CDR3 protein, the rows form single entries marked with the most common genes and DNA. TCRdb, rather than the study authors, made the V and J calls. For this sample there are about 81,000 distinct CDR3 sequences; about half appear just once. The ten largest clones add up to 65% to 70% of the sample.

In the study, sorted CD4+ and CD8+ blood T cells from patients with severe aplastic anemia and from healthy subjects underwent deep sequencing of TCR repertoires. Ficoll-Paque density gradient centrifugation was used to isolate peripheral blood mononuclear cells. CD4+ and CD8+ T cells were sorted by FACS or magnetic beads before DNA extraction. Taken from cysteine to phenylalanine, the CDR3 has 12 residues. Only CDR3 DNA remains: 36 bases, in frame from the first base. The clonotype was recovered from a human donor in good health, serving as a control. The sample comprised sorted CD4+, CD8+, or CD8+CD57+ T cells (not recorded which) from PBMCs. The chain links TRBV12-3 or TRBV12-4 with TRBJ2-7; TRBD2 is a weak D gene call, 5 bases matching. DNA sequence: TGTGCCAGCAGTTTACTAGCCTACGAGCGGTACTTC. It translates as CASSLLAYERYF.